One and the same sample provided the 29 T cell receptor beta chains below, sequenced in a study of T cells in localized non-small cell lung cancer. Sequencing used immunoSEQ multiplex PCR; TCRdb keeps in-frame clones, though not all of them. In the table there are more than 45,000 clones, about 85% of which are singletons. The input for sequencing was PBMCs, taken before any cancer treatment. The receptors here all came from a man aged 40 to 69 with stage II lung adenocarcinoma.

The rearrangement links TRBV11-2 to TRBJ1-1; D remains unclear. V was pared by 5 bases and J by 0 bases, with 13 bases between. The CDR3 length is 15 residues. Germline V gene lookup returns CDR1 SGHAT and CDR2 FQNNGV. CDR3 protein: CASSLLLGMNTEAFF. As DNA, the CDR3 is TGTGCCAGCAGCCTCCTCTTGGGGATGAACACTGAAGCTTTCTTT.

This rearrangement joins TRBV5-1 to TRBJ1-2, with D perhaps matching TRBD1 (5 bases). The CDR3 length is 12 residues. V lost 1 base to trimming and J lost 5 bases, with 6 bases between them. Germline CDR1 is SGHRS and CDR2 is YFSETQ. The CDR3 sequence is CASSLSGYGYTF. The CDR3 bases are TGCGCCAGCAGCTTGTCAGGGTATGGCTACACCTTC.

V is TRBV29-1 and J is TRBJ2-1, with 9 bases identical to TRBD1. Germline loops: CDR1 SQVTM, CDR2 ANQGSEA. J was trimmed by 10 bases and V by 1 base; bases with no gene match: 5. The CDR3 spans 13 residues. Written as DNA, the CDR3 is TGCAGCGTTGAAGCCGACAGGGGGGGCGAGCAGTTCTTC. Protein product: CSVEADRGGEQFF.

The V gene is TRBV10-1, the J gene TRBJ1-5; D unclear. The V end was cut by 4 bases, the J end by 7 bases, with 11 bases between. Per germline, CDR1 WNHNN and CDR2 SYGVQD (reference sequence). The CDR3 has 13 amino acids. CDR3 loop: CASSGGEGQPQHF. CDR3 sequence (DNA): TGCGCCAGCAGTGGGGGAGAGGGCCAGCCCCAGCATTTT.

The chain recombines TRBV19 with TRBJ1-6; no firm D call. V was pared by 1 base and J by 10 bases, with 5 bases between. There are 12 residues in the CDR3. From germline, CDR1 is LNHDA and CDR2 SQIVND (reference sequence). In DNA form, the CDR3 reads TGTGCCAGTAGTATAGCTAACTCACCCCTCCACTTT. It specifies CASSIANSPLHF.

This chain joins TRBV5-1 and TRBJ2-3; TRBD2 aligns across 11 bases. The V segment lost 8 bases and the J segment 5 bases; nucleotides outside the gene matches: 7. CDR3 length: 14 residues. The V gene's germline CDR1 is SGHRS and CDR2 YFSETQ. As DNA, the CDR3 is TGCGCCAGAAGCACCGGACTAGCGGGAGATACGCAGTATTTT. This sequence encodes CARSTGLAGDTQYF.

V usage is TRBV4-1 and J usage is TRBJ1-1; tentatively, D is TRBD1 (6 bases). CDR3 length: 15 residues. V lost 4 bases to trimming and J lost 2 bases, with 14 bases between them. Germline values: CDR1 MGHRA, CDR2 YSYEKL. The CDR3 loop is CASSRGGRSNTEAFF. The CDR3 nucleotides read TGCGCCAGCAGCCGCGGGGGCCGATCAAACACTGAAGCTTTCTTT.

The chain uses TRBV2 and TRBJ1-5; possible D gene TRBD1, 5 bases. Germline lookup yields CDR1 SNHLY and CDR2 FYNNEI. There are 15 residues in the CDR3. Trimming removed 8 bases at V and 8 bases at J, with 22 bases between. This CDR3 reads CASRDGAEGRKPQHF. CDR3 nucleotides: TGTGCCAGCCGCGACGGAGCCGAGGGGAGAAAGCCCCAGCATTTT.

This clone was seen a few times. The chain uses TRBV19 and TRBJ1-5, with D possibly matching TRBD1 (6 bases). V shed 5 bases and J shed 9 bases, with 14 bases lying between them. CDR3 length: 13 residues. The germline V gene has CDR1 LNHDA and CDR2 SQIVND (reference sequence). CDR3 bases: TGTGCCAGTAGTCGACAGGTAGGAACGCCCCAGCATTTT. This translates into CASSRQVGTPQHF.

This rearrangement joins TRBV4-1 to TRBJ2-5, with 9 positions matching TRBD1. The CDR3 has 14 amino acids. The J segment lost 2 bases and the V segment lost 5 bases, leaving 3 bases of the junction unmatched. Germline V lookup: CDR1 MGHRA, CDR2 YSYEKL. The DNA of the CDR3 is TGCGCCAGCAGCTACGACAGGGGGCAAGAGACCCAGTACTTC. The encoded protein is CASSYDRGQETQYF.

As DNA, the CDR3 is TGTGCCAGCAGTGTAGGCAGGGACCCCGGGGAGCTGTTTTTT. As protein: CASSVGRDPGELFF. The gene calls are TRBV2 and TRBJ2-2; D possibly matches TRBD1 or TRBD2 (5 bases each). The V end was cut by 4 bases, the J end by 6 bases, with 12 bases between. This CDR3 comprises 14 residues. Looked up from germline, CDR1 is SNHLY and CDR2 is FYNNEI.

V and J are TRBV2 and TRBJ2-5, with unresolved D. The germline V gene has CDR1 SNHLY and CDR2 FYNNEI. V lost 5 bases and J 2 bases, leaving 15 bases between the germline ends. The CDR3 runs to 15 residues. CDR3 region: CASSHRLGSQETQYF. The DNA of the CDR3 is TGTGCCAGCAGTCACCGATTAGGGTCACAAGAGACCCAGTACTTC.

There are a few counts of this clone. The chain carries TRBV6-5 and TRBJ1-1; D gene uncertain. V was shortened by 2 bases and J by 3 bases, with 13 bases between the two germline ends. CDR3 length: 15 amino acids. Looked up from germline, CDR1 is MNHEY and CDR2 is SVGAGI. The CDR3 DNA follows: TGTGCCAGCAGTTACGGCAGTGGGGAGGACACTGAAGCTTTCTTT. Translating gives CASSYGSGEDTEAFF.

This rearrangement joins TRBV12-5 to TRBJ1-3; D is unresolved. V dropped 2 bases and J dropped 0 bases, with 8 bases sitting between them. The CDR3 contains 15 residues. Per the germline V gene, CDR1 is LGHNT and CDR2 is FRNRAP. The CDR3 DNA reads as TGTGCTAGTGGTTTGAACAGCTACTCTGGAAACACCATATATTTT. This encodes CASGLNSYSGNTIYF.

The chain couples TRBV27 to TRBJ2-1, with 8 nucleotides matching TRBD2. Trimming at V came to 3 bases and at J to 5 bases, leaving 3 bases not matched to a gene. The V gene's germline CDR1 is MNHEY and CDR2 SMNVEV (reference sequence). This CDR3 is 14 amino acids long. CDR3 protein: CASSFLAGHNEQFF. For the CDR3, the DNA is TGTGCCAGCAGTTTTTTAGCGGGGCACAATGAGCAGTTCTTC.

The J gene is TRBJ2-3, the V gene TRBV2; D possibly corresponds to TRBD2 (5 bases). V was pared by 7 bases and J by 4 bases, with 9 bases between. Germline V gene sequence: CDR1 SNHLY, CDR2 FYNNEI. This CDR3 has 12 residues. In DNA, the CDR3 is TGTGCCAGCAACCGGGATGCAGATACGCAGTATTTT. It codes for CASNRDADTQYF.

V and J are TRBV28 and TRBJ2-3; 8 bases are shared with TRBD2. CDR3 size: 15 residues. Germline V gives CDR1 MDHEN, CDR2 SYDVKM. The junction had 10 bases not matched to a gene; V was cut back by 7 bases and J by 4 bases. Here the CDR3 reads CASIPGTSYSDTQYF. The CDR3 bases are TGTGCCAGCATCCCCGGGACTAGTTATTCAGATACGCAGTATTTT.

This clone was counted between two and nine times. The genes are TRBV4-2 and TRBJ1-5; D is perhaps TRBD1 (5 bases). V was shortened by 0 bases and J by 4 bases, with 10 bases between the two germline ends. Germline V gives CDR1 LGHNA, CDR2 YNFKEQ. This CDR3 spans 15 amino acids. CDR3 protein: CASSQDTWTNQPQHF. The CDR3, as DNA: TGTGCCAGCAGCCAAGATACTTGGACAAATCAGCCCCAGCATTTT.

This clone was observed a single time. The chain is built from TRBV5-1 and TRBJ1-4, with unresolved D. Germline V gives CDR1 SGHRS, CDR2 YFSETQ. The ends were cut back, 0 bases at V and 0 bases at J, with 9 bases in the middle. This CDR3 is built from 16 residues. CDR3 DNA: TGCGCCAGCAGCTTGGGGACCCCGGCAACTAATGAAAAACTGTTTTTT. Protein: CASSLGTPATNEKLFF.

This rearrangement joins TRBV5-4 to TRBJ2-1; D is possibly TRBD2 (6 bases). Germline lookup yields CDR1 SGHNT and CDR2 YYREEE (reference sequence). The CDR3 is 16 amino acids. The V gene lost 5 bases and the J gene lost 6 bases, with 21 bases spanning the gap. This CDR3 reads CASRAGRNQEVNEQFF. The CDR3 DNA reads as TGTGCCAGCAGGGCGGGACGAAATCAGGAGGTCAATGAGCAGTTCTTC.

The V call is TRBV2, the J call TRBJ2-3; weak D call: TRBD2 (5 bases). The CDR3 loop spans 13 amino acids. The V gene lost 4 bases and the J gene lost 6 bases, with 11 bases spanning the gap. Germline loops: CDR1 SNHLY, CDR2 FYNNEI. CDR3 coding DNA: TGTGCCAGCAGTGTAATTAGGGAGGATACGCAGTATTTT. Protein sequence: CASSVIREDTQYF.

The chain carries TRBV7-2 and TRBJ1-3; D gene ambiguous. Trimming left V 5 bases short and J 0 bases short, with 8 bases between. The germline V gene has CDR1 SGHTA and CDR2 FQGNSA. The CDR3 spans 14 residues. The CDR3 reads CASSLRSSGNTIYF. The CDR3 bases are TGTGCCAGCAGCCTTCGGAGCTCTGGAAACACCATATATTTT.

V usage is TRBV6-1 and J usage is TRBJ1-2, with TRBD1 identical over 7 bases. Germline lookup yields CDR1 MNHNS and CDR2 SASEGT. With V trimmed by 0 bases and J by 2 bases, 9 bases remained unmatched. The CDR3 consists of 17 residues. Here the CDR3 reads CASSEAPRQGINYGYTF. Here the CDR3 DNA reads TGTGCCAGCAGTGAAGCGCCGAGACAGGGTATCAACTATGGCTACACCTTC.

The chain employs TRBV6-5 and TRBJ2-1; D possibly corresponds to TRBD2 (5 bases). The CDR3 totals 14 residues. Between the trimmed V and J ends, which lost 2 bases and 3 bases, there was a span of 8 bases. Germline loops: CDR1 MNHEY, CDR2 SVGAGI. CDR3 nucleotide sequence: TGTGCCAGCAGTTACGAGGGTCACTACAATGAGCAGTTCTTC. It yields the protein CASSYEGHYNEQFF.

On this clone: The junction and the germline gene differ at one end; a read error may be behind it. V usage is TRBV19 and J usage is TRBJ1-1, with 7 bases lining up with TRBD1. This CDR3 spans 12 amino acids. In germline, CDR1 is LNHDA, CDR2 SQIVND (reference sequence). Written as DNA, the CDR3 is TGTGCCAGTAGGACAGGGAACGCTGAAGCTTTCTTT. This translates into CASRTGNAEAFF.

Comment on this clone: Other DNA sequences in the same sample also yield this CDR3. This chain connects TRBV4-2 to TRBJ2-1; TRBD1 matches at 7 bases. The germline CDR1 and CDR2 sequences are LGHNA and YNFKEQ. V was clipped by 1 base and J by 6 bases; unmatched bases: 3. This CDR3 region has 14 residues. CDR3 residues: CASSQVRQGNEQFF. The CDR3, as DNA: TGTGCCAGCAGCCAAGTCCGACAGGGCAATGAGCAGTTCTTC.

The genes are TRBV6-1 and TRBJ1-2; TRBD1 aligns across 11 bases. The CDR3 is made up of 15 amino acids. With V trimmed by 6 bases and J by 2 bases, 5 bases remained unmatched. Germline V gene data show CDR1 as MNHNS and CDR2 as SASEGT. CDR3 coding DNA: TGTGCCAGCAGGGACAGGGGGCTGAGGAACTATGGCTACACCTTC. Translation: CASRDRGLRNYGYTF.

The J gene is TRBJ2-3, the V gene TRBV9; the D gene is possibly TRBD2 (5 bases). This CDR3 comprises 16 residues. Trimming cost V 3 bases and J 4 bases, with 18 bases left between them. Germline V gives CDR1 SGDLS, CDR2 YYNGEE. The CDR3 DNA follows: TGTGCCAGCAGCGGACGCACGGGGTCGACCGCAGATACGCAGTATTTT. Amino acid sequence: CASSGRTGSTADTQYF.

The chain recombines TRBV6-1 with TRBJ1-2; a possible D gene is TRBD1 (5 bases). Trimming shortened V by 1 base and J by 3 bases, and 12 bases separated the two germline ends. Looked up from germline, CDR1 is MNHNS and CDR2 is SASEGT. The CDR3 length is 15 residues. CDR3 bases: TGTGCCAGCAGTGAAGATGGGGGTGACTACTATGGCTACACCTTC. Protein sequence: CASSEDGGDYYGYTF.